The rows below give T cell receptor beta chains drawn from one sample of a study. TCRdb reprocessed the 5' RACE reads with MiXCR, giving one entry per CDR3 protein. Found here are 45,000 to 70,000 distinct CDR3 sequences, 28% of them singletons; the top ten hold approximately 3%. Material: tumor-infiltrating memory CD4+ T cells sorted from the breast tumor. All receptors come from a female donor with breast cancer. Both conserved end residues are part of each CDR3. D genes are given only for firm matches. Some rows mark clone size as missing; the rest say once, few, many or name a class of expanded clone.

clone_size | j_call | v_call | d_call | cdr3_aa | cdr3_nt
few | TRBJ2-7 | TRBV6-8 | TRBD1 | CASSTHRGLSYEQYF | TGTGCCAGCAGTACACACAGGGGGCTATCCTACGAGCAGTACTTC
NA | TRBJ2-1 | TRBV9 | TRBD2 | CASSAAGESYNEQFF | TGTGCCAGCAGCGCGGCGGGGGAGTCCTACAATGAGCAGTTCTTC
NA | TRBJ1-1 | TRBV29-1 | NA | CSGGPGWEMNTEAFF | TGCAGCGGAGGACCAGGTTGGGAAATGAACACTGAAGCTTTCTTT
few | TRBJ2-1 | TRBV29-1 | NA | CSVEGQVDEQFF | TGCAGCGTTGAAGGGCAGGTTGATGAGCAGTTCTTC
NA | TRBJ1-6 | TRBV7-2 | TRBD1 | CASSFGTDNSPPHF | TGTGCCAGCAGCTTCGGGACAGACAATTCACCCCCCCACTTT
NA | TRBJ2-7 | TRBV6-6 | TRBD2 | CASSYSGVDSNAGGYEQYF | TGTGCCAGCAGTTACTCCGGGGTGGACAGTAATGCGGGGGGATACGAGCAGTACTTC
few | TRBJ2-6 | TRBV5-1 | NA | CASSLQSGANVLTF | TGCGCCAGCAGCTTACAGTCTGGGGCCAACGTCCTGACTTTC
few | TRBJ2-5 | TRBV6-5 | TRBD1 | CASSLRTGKETQYF | TGTGCCAGCAGTCTCAGGACAGGAAAAGAGACCCAGTACTTC
NA | TRBJ2-7 | TRBV11-3 | TRBD2 | CASSLERGPYSGGNYEQYF | TGTGCCAGCAGCTTAGAGCGGGGCCCCTATAGCGGGGGCAACTACGAGCAGTACTTC
NA | TRBJ2-1 | TRBV28 | TRBD2 | CASSLFSGRFHEQFF | TGTGCCAGCAGTTTATTCAGCGGGAGGTTCCATGAGCAGTTCTTC
NA | TRBJ1-3 | TRBV28 | NA | CASSLWAGNTIYF | TGTGCCAGCAGTTTATGGGCGGGGAACACCATATATTTT
few | TRBJ2-7 | TRBV2 | TRBD2 | CATAVSSGRYEQYF | TGTGCCACCGCCGTTAGTAGCGGGAGGTACGAGCAGTACTTC
NA | TRBJ2-3 | TRBV5-5 | NA | CASSHSISTDTQYF | TGTGCCAGCAGCCACTCTATATCTACAGATACGCAGTATTTT
few | TRBJ2-7 | TRBV30 | NA | CAWSKVLRGEQYF | TGTGCCTGGAGTAAGGTCCTCAGAGGCGAGCAGTACTTC
few | TRBJ1-6 | TRBV5-1 | NA | CASSLRTANSPLHF | TGCGCCAGCAGCTTGCGGACAGCTAATTCACCCCTCCACTTT
NA | TRBJ2-1 | TRBV5-1 | NA | CASSLDGTSNEQFF | TGCGCCAGCAGCTTGGACGGGACCTCCAATGAGCAGTTCTTC
NA | TRBJ1-2 | TRBV12-3/TRBV12-4 | TRBD1 | CASTQQGAYGYTF | TGTGCCAGCACCCAACAGGGGGCCTATGGCTACACCTTC
NA | TRBJ1-2 | TRBV5-1 | TRBD1 | CASSLTGDLNYGYTF | TGCGCCAGCAGCTTGACAGGGGACCTTAACTATGGCTACACCTTC
NA | TRBJ1-2 | TRBV28 | NA | CASTSREEGYTF | TGTGCCAGCACCTCAAGAGAAGAAGGCTACACCTTC
many | TRBJ2-5 | TRBV5-1 | TRBD2 | CASSSVAGIETQYF | TGCGCCAGCAGCTCAGTAGCGGGAATAGAGACCCAGTACTTC
NA | TRBJ2-5 | TRBV11-3 | NA | CASSSSPRGGETQYF | TGTGCCAGCAGCTCATCCCCACGGGGAGGAGAGACCCAGTACTTC
few | TRBJ2-7 | TRBV18 | NA | CASSGGAIDSYEQYF | TGTGCCAGCTCAGGAGGGGCCATCGATTCGTACGAGCAGTACTTC
NA | TRBJ2-1 | TRBV5-1 | NA | CASSLQDNEQSF | TGCGCCAGCAGCTTGCAGGACAATGAGCAGTCCTTC
few | TRBJ2-5 | TRBV5-1 | NA | CASSLGSGQETQYF | TGCGCCAGCAGCTTGGGGTCGGGGCAAGAGACCCAGTACTTC
few | TRBJ1-1 | TRBV29-1 | NA | CSCGQNTEAFF | TGCAGCTGTGGACAGAACACTGAAGCTTTCTTT
NA | TRBJ1-6 | TRBV7-8 | NA | CASSPRGGESPLHF | TGTGCCAGCAGCCCCCGGGGAGGGGAGTCACCCCTCCACTTT
many | TRBJ2-7 | TRBV20-1 | TRBD2 | CSVPAGVSYEQYF | TGCAGTGTCCCAGCGGGGGTCTCCTACGAGCAGTACTTC
few | TRBJ1-4 | TRBV29-1 | NA | CSARGGSDEKLFF | TGCAGCGCCCGTGGGGGTAGCGATGAAAAACTGTTTTTT
few | TRBJ2-4 | TRBV6-6 | NA | CASSYATGSGIQYF | TGTGCCAGCAGTTACGCCACAGGGTCCGGCATTCAGTACTTC
NA | TRBJ2-3 | TRBV7-6 | TRBD2 | CASSLRDLSGRGGTDTQYF | TGTGCCAGCAGCTTAAGAGACCTCAGCGGGAGGGGCGGCACAGATACGCAGTATTTT
NA | TRBJ2-2 | TRBV29-1 | NA | CSVLIGNTGELFF | TGCAGCGTCCTGATAGGCAACACCGGGGAGCTGTTTTTT
few | TRBJ1-1 | TRBV7-9 | NA | CASSLGASGYTEAFF | TGTGCCAGCAGCTTAGGTGCATCGGGGTACACTGAAGCTTTCTTT
NA | TRBJ2-3 | TRBV7-2 | NA | CASSLSPEDTQYF | TGTGCCAGCAGCCTGTCACCCGAAGATACGCAGTATTTT
NA | TRBJ2-5 | TRBV19 | TRBD1 | CASSPGQGMKETQYF | TGTGCCAGTAGTCCGGGACAGGGGATGAAGGAGACCCAGTACTTC
NA | TRBJ1-5 | TRBV20-1 | NA | CSTGGMGNQPQRF | TGCAGCACGGGGGGAATGGGCAATCAGCCCCAGCGTTTT